Below are 9 T cell receptor beta chains sequenced from a single sample in a study of blood T cell repertoires in COVID-19. Clones were read by immunoSEQ multiplex PCR, and TCRdb kept only the in-frame ones, dropping some. The data show around 130,000 clones, more than 70% seen once. Sequencing was performed on peripheral blood. The origin of the receptors is a man in his sixties with acute or convalescent COVID-19.

This chain links TRBV5-4 with TRBJ2-5; 12 positions agree with TRBD2. The CDR3 is 15 residues long. V shed 6 bases, J shed 4 bases, and the junction held 7 bases outside the gene matches. The germline gives CDR1 SGHNT, CDR2 YYREEE (reference sequence). As DNA, the CDR3 is TGTGCCAGCATCTCTAGCGGGGGGGCCGTAGAGACCCAGTACTTC. It specifies CASISSGGAVETQYF. The full variable domain, its missing parts supplied by reference TRBV5-4 and TRBJ2-5, is ETGVTQSPTHLIKTRGQQVTLRCSSQSGHNTVSWYQQALGQGPQFIFQYYREEENGRGNFPPRFSGLQFPNYSSELNVNALELDDSALYLCASISSGGAVETQYFGPGTRLLVL.

The V call is TRBV11-2, the J call TRBJ2-7, with 7 bases identical to TRBD1. Unmatched junction bases numbered 9, after V lost 4 bases and J lost 6 bases. The germline CDR1 and CDR2 sequences are SGHAT and FQNNGV. The CDR3 contains 14 residues. CDR3 in amino acids: CASSYHGQAAEQYF. In DNA form, the CDR3 reads TGTGCCAGCAGCTACCACGGACAGGCGGCCGAGCAGTACTTC. Combining the CDR3 with reference TRBV11-2 and TRBJ2-7 gives the whole variable domain EAGVAQSPRYKIIEKRQSVAFWCNPISGHATLYWYQQILGQGPKLLIQFQNNGVVDDSQLPKDRFSAERLKGVDSTLKIQPAKLEDSAVYLCASSYHGQAAEQYFGPGTRLTVT.

The chain couples TRBV2 to TRBJ1-2; tentative D call: TRBD1 (5 bases). Germline-derived CDR1 and CDR2 are SNHLY and FYNNEI. The CDR3 runs to 14 residues. V gave up 7 bases and J gave up 4 bases, with 16 bases separating them. In nucleotides, the CDR3 is TGTGCCAGCACCTCGGACATTGATGGCTATGGCTACACCTTC. Residues: CASTSDIDGYGYTF.

This chain joins TRBV27 and TRBJ1-2; D may be TRBD1 (5 bases). V lost 6 bases and J 7 bases, leaving 18 bases between the germline ends. This CDR3 is built from 14 residues. Germline CDR1 MNHEY, CDR2 SMNVEV (reference sequence). The chain's CDR3 is CASRRGGATGGYTF. The CDR3 coding sequence is TGTGCCAGCAGAAGGGGAGGGGCCACGGGTGGCTACACCTTC.

This chain joins TRBV5-1 and TRBJ2-2; D not resolved. Trimming removed 5 bases at V and 0 bases at J, with 14 bases between. The CDR3 runs 16 residues. Per germline, CDR1 SGHRS and CDR2 YFSETQ. This CDR3 is CASSGLLVANTGELFF. In DNA form, the CDR3 reads TGCGCCAGCAGTGGTTTGCTTGTAGCGAACACCGGGGAGCTGTTTTTT.

The rearrangement uses TRBV10-2 and TRBJ1-6; 9 bases align to TRBD1. V was clipped by 4 bases and J by 9 bases; unmatched bases: 4. The CDR3 length is 14 residues. Germline V gene lookup returns CDR1 WSHSY and CDR2 SAAADI. Written as DNA, the CDR3 is TGCGCCAGCAGTGTTAGGACAGGGGCTTCACCCCTCCACTTT. It is translated as CASSVRTGASPLHF.

The CDR3, as DNA: TGTGCCTGGACCTTCGGACTCACAGATACGCAGTATTTT. Translated: CAWTFGLTDTQYF. The V call is TRBV30, the J call TRBJ2-3; TRBD2 is a possible D gene (5 bases). V was pared by 4 bases and J by 2 bases, with 10 bases between. Germline lookup yields CDR1 GTSNPN and CDR2 SVGIG (reference sequence). This CDR3 has 13 amino acids.

V usage is TRBV11-3 and J usage is TRBJ2-5; TRBD2 might be the D (6 bases). The V and J ends lost 7 bases and 7 bases respectively, with 13 bases between them. The germline gives CDR1 SGHNT, CDR2 YENEEA. The CDR3 runs to 12 residues. CDR3 sequence reads: CASKGGGATQYF. CDR3 nucleotide sequence: TGTGCCAGCAAGGGCGGAGGGGCGACCCAGTACTTC.

The J gene is TRBJ2-7, the V gene TRBV5-1; TRBD1 matches 8 bases. This CDR3 contains 13 residues. CDR1 is SGHRS and CDR2 is YFSETQ in the germline V gene. J gave up 6 bases and V 4 bases, and 6 bases lay outside the gene matches. CDR3 in amino acids: CASSTGQVTEQYF. CDR3 sequence (DNA): TGCGCCAGCAGCACGGGACAGGTTACCGAGCAGTACTTC.